This T cell receptor (beta chain) originates from a study of cytomegalovirus exposure and HLA in healthy donors. Study overall: It was reported in a later analysis that the roughly 120 validation repertoires used the same platform as the roughly 640 first-cohort repertoires.

The study, taken as a whole, reports: Cytomegalovirus-associated status was assigned to 164 TCR beta chains. The CMV antigen specificity of three CMV-associated chains was confirmed through in vitro analysis.

V shed 4 bases and J 4 bases; nucleotides not matched to a gene: 10. This CDR3 is built from 15 residues. Germline loops: CDR1 SGHRS, CDR2 YFSETQ. A remark on this clone: What it binds is unknown.

Sequencing used immunoSEQ multiplex PCR; TCRdb keeps in-frame clones, though not all of them. The repertoire holds about 130,000 clones, with 85% to 90% as singletons. Sequenced material: PBMCs. This clonotype originated in a woman between 18 and 30 years old in good health and CMV-seronegative. The chain links TRBV5-1 to TRBJ2-5; 7 bases align to TRBD2. This CDR3 reads CASSPQTSRSETQYF. DNA of the CDR3: TGCGCCAGCAGCCCCCAGACTAGCAGATCAGAGACCCAGTACTTC.